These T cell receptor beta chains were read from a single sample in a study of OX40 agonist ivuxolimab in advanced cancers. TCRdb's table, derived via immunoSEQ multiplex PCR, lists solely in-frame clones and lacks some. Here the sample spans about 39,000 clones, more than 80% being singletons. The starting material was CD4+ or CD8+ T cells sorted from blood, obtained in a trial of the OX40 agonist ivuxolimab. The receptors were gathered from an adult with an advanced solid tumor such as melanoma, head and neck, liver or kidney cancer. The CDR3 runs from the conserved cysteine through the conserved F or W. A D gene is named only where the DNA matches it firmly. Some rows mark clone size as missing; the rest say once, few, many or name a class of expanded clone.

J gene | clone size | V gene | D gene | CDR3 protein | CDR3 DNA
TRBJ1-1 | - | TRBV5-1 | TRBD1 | CASSHGTVMNTEAFF | TGCGCCAGCAGCCACGGGACAGTTATGAACACTGAAGCTTTCTTT
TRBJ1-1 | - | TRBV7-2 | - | CASSLRGRFTEAFF | TGTGCCAGCAGCTTACGAGGCAGGTTCACTGAAGCTTTCTTT
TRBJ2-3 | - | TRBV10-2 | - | CASSEWRPTATDTQYF | TGCGCCAGCAGTGAATGGAGACCGACGGCCACAGATACGCAGTATTTT
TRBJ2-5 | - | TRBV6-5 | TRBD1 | CASSLGGWETQYF | TGTGCCAGCAGCCTAGGGGGCTGGGAGACCCAGTACTTC
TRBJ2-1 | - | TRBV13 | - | CASSLRPSSYNEQFF | TGTGCCAGCAGCTTACGGCCTAGCTCCTACAATGAGCAGTTCTTC
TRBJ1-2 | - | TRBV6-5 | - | CASSDTDANYGYTF | TGTGCCAGCAGTGACACTGATGCTAACTATGGCTACACCTTC
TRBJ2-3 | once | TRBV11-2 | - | CASSFLTRTDTQYF | TGTGCCAGCAGCTTCCTGACTCGCACAGATACGCAGTATTTT
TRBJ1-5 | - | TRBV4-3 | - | CASSQDLPGRGGNQPQHF | TGCGCCAGCAGCCAAGATCTTCCGGGGAGAGGTGGCAATCAGCCCCAGCATTTT
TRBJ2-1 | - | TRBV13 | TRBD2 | CASSPPTSGSIYEQFF | TGTGCCAGCAGCCCCCCGACTAGCGGGAGTATCTATGAGCAGTTCTTC
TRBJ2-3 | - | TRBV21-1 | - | CASSQPDREMGFRTDTQYF | TGTGCCAGCAGCCAACCGGACAGGGAGATGGGGTTCCGCACAGATACGCAGTATTTT
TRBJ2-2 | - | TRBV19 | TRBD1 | CASSNIWQGAGTGELFF | TGTGCCAGTAGTAATATATGGCAGGGGGCCGGCACCGGGGAGCTGTTTTTT
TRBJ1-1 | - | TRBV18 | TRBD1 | CASSLLQGARTEAFF | TGTGCCAGCTCTCTTTTACAGGGGGCGCGTACTGAAGCTTTCTTT
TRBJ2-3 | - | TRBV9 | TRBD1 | CASSVTGGATDTQYF | TGTGCCAGCAGCGTGACAGGGGGCGCAACAGATACGCAGTATTTT
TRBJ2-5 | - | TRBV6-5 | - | CASSYSPDTQETQYF | TGTGCCAGCAGTTACTCTCCAGATACTCAAGAGACCCAGTACTTC
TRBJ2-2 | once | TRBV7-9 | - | CATSKGNTGELFF | TGTGCCACTAGTAAGGGAAACACCGGGGAGCTGTTTTTT
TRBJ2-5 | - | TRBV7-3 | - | CASSLMAQETQYF | TGTGCCAGCAGCTTAATGGCGCAAGAGACCCAGTACTTC
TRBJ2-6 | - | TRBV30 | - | CATHGGTKGVPGANVLTF | TGTGCCACTCACGGGGGTACTAAGGGGGTCCCTGGGGCCAACGTCCTGACTTTC
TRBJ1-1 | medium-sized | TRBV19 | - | CASSIPQGTEAFF | TGTGCCAGTAGCATACCTCAAGGGACTGAAGCTTTCTTT
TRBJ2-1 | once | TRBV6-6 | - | CASSYLQGQTEQFF | TGTGCCAGCAGTTACTTACAGGGCCAGACTGAGCAGTTCTTC
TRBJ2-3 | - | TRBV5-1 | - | CASRGLVSTDTQYF | TGCGCCAGCAGGGGCCTAGTTAGCACAGATACGCAGTATTTT
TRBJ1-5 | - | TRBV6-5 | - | CASRLQDGYFQHF | TGTGCCAGCAGACTCCAGGACGGCTACTTCCAGCATTTT
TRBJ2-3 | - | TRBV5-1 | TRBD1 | CASSSQGARMGTQYF | TGCGCCAGCAGCTCACAGGGGGCACGGATGGGTACGCAGTATTTT
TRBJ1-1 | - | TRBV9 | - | CASGQLNTEAFF | TGTGCCAGCGGACAGCTTAACACTGAAGCTTTCTTT
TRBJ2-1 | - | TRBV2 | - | CASSAGTINEQFF | TGTGCCAGCAGTGCCGGGACCATAAATGAGCAGTTCTTC
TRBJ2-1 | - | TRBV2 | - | CASARNGGSSYNEQFF | TGTGCCAGCGCACGAAATGGCGGGTCCTCCTACAATGAGCAGTTCTTC
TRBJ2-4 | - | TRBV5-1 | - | CASSLQFGSKNIQYF | TGCGCCAGCAGCTTGCAGTTCGGCTCTAAAAACATTCAGTACTTC
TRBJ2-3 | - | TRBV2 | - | CASSERDTQYF | TGTGCCAGCAGTGAACGGGATACGCAGTATTTT
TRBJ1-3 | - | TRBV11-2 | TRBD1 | CASSLAARHGQGAGNTIYF | TGTGCCAGCAGCTTAGCCGCTCGCCACGGACAGGGAGCTGGAAACACCATATATTTT
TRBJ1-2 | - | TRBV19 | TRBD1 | CASSTYAGQAYGYTF | TGTGCCAGTAGTACCTACGCGGGACAGGCTTATGGCTACACCTTC
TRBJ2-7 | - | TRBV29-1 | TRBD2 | CSVVGGSSYEQYF | TGCAGCGTTGTGGGCGGGAGTTCCTACGAGCAGTACTTC
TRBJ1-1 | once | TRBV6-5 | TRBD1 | CASSYSNPSGGAFF | TGTGCCAGCAGTTACTCGAACCCGTCAGGGGGGGCTTTCTTT
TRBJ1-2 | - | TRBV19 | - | CASTPRGGVLSYGYTF | TGTGCCAGTACTCCGAGGGGAGGGGTCCTTTCCTATGGCTACACCTTC
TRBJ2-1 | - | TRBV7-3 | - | CASSLNGENEQFF | TGTGCCAGCAGCTTAAATGGGGAAAATGAGCAGTTCTTC
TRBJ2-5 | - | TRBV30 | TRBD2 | CAWSGLAGFETQYF | TGTGCCTGGAGTGGACTAGCGGGATTTGAGACCCAGTACTTC
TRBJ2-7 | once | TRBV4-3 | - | CASSQDVGGPSYEQYF | TGCGCCAGCAGCCAAGATGTCGGGGGCCCCTCCTACGAGCAGTACTTC
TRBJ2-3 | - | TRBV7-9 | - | CASSIGQSTDTQYF | TGTGCCAGCAGCATCGGACAGAGCACAGATACGCAGTATTTT
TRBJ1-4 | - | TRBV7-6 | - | CASSLGGGRNEKLFF | TGTGCCAGCAGCTTAGGGGGAGGGAGGAATGAAAAACTGTTTTTT
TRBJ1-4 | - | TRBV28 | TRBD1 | CASRDRGEKLFF | TGTGCCAGCAGGGACAGGGGTGAAAAACTGTTTTTT
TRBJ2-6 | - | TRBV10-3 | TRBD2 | CASTGGSGANVLTF | TGTGCCTCCACGGGGGGCTCTGGGGCCAACGTCCTGACTTTC
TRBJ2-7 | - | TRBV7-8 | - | CAVGAGPYEQYF | TGTGCCGTAGGGGCAGGGCCATACGAGCAGTACTTC
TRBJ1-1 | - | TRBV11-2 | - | CASSRNVAETEAFF | TGTGCCAGCAGCCGTAATGTGGCGGAAACTGAAGCTTTCTTT
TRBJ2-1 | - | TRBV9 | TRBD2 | CASSVGASGRSEQFF | TGTGCCAGCAGCGTAGGGGCTAGCGGGAGGAGTGAGCAGTTCTTC
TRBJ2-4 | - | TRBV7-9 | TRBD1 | CASTSPRQGNIQYF | TGTGCCAGCACCTCCCCGCGACAGGGAAACATTCAGTACTTC
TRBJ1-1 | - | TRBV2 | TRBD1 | CASIPRGVGFTEAFF | TGTGCCAGCATTCCCAGGGGGGTAGGATTCACTGAAGCTTTCTTT
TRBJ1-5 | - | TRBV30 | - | CAWSLRTGNQPQHF | TGTGCCTGGAGCCTCAGGACAGGCAATCAGCCCCAGCATTTT
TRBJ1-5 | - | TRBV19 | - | CASSNLRGNQPQHF | TGTGCCAGTAGTAACCTCAGGGGCAATCAGCCCCAGCATTTT
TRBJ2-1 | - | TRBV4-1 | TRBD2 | CASSQDRRASGKNEQFF | TGCGCCAGCAGCCAAGATCGGCGCGCTAGCGGGAAAAATGAGCAGTTCTTC
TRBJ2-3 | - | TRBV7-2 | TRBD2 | CASSPRLAGGLDTQYF | TGTGCCAGCAGCCCCCGTCTAGCGGGAGGGTTGGATACGCAGTATTTT
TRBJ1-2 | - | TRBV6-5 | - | CASTDRTSYGYTF | TGTGCCAGCACCGACAGAACTTCCTATGGCTACACCTTC
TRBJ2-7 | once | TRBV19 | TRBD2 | CASSIREAGGLEQYF | TGTGCCAGTAGTATTCGAGAAGCGGGAGGACTCGAGCAGTACTTC
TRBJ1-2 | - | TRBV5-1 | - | CASSRGLNGYTF | TGCGCCAGCAGCCGGGGGCTTAATGGCTACACCTTC
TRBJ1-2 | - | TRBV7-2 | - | CASSLGPYYGYTF | TGTGCCAGCAGCTTAGGACCTTACTATGGCTACACCTTC
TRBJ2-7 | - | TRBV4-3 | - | CASSQDYPVYEQYF | TGCGCCAGCAGCCAAGACTACCCTGTCTACGAGCAGTACTTC
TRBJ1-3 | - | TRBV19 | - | CASTYRAFSGNTIYF | TGTGCCAGTACCTACAGGGCCTTCTCTGGAAACACCATATATTTT
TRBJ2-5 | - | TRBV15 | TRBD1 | CATRPGQGEETQYF | TGTGCCACCCGCCCGGGACAGGGTGAAGAGACCCAGTACTTC
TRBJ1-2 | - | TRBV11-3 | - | CASSLMSDSGYTF | TGTGCCAGCAGCTTAATGTCGGACTCTGGCTACACCTTC